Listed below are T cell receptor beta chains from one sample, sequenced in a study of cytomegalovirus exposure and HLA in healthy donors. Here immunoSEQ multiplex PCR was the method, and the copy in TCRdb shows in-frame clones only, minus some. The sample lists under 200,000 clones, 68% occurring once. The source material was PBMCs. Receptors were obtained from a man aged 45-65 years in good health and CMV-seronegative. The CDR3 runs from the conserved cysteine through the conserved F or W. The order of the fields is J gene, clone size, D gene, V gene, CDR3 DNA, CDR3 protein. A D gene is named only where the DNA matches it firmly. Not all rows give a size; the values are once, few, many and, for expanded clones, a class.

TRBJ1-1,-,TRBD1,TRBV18,TGTGCCAGCTCACACAGGACAGGACTGACTGAAGCTTTCTTT,CASSHRTGLTEAFF
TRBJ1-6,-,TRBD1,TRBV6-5,TGTGCCAGCAGTCGACAGGGGACTAATAATTCACCCCTCCACTTT,CASSRQGTNNSPLHF
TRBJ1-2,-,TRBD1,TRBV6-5,TGTGCCAGCCGACCGGGACAGGGGGTTCCTTATGGCTACACCTTC,CASRPGQGVPYGYTF
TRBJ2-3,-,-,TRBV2,TGTGCCAGCAGTGCCGGGCAGGGGTCGCAGTATTTT,CASSAGQGSQYF
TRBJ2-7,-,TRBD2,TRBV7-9,TGTGCCAGCAGCCCGACTAGCGGGGGACCGAGCTCCTACGAGCAGTACTTC,CASSPTSGGPSSYEQYF
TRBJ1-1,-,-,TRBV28,TGTGCCAGCAGCCTCAGGAAGAACACTGAAGCTTTCTTT,CASSLRKNTEAFF
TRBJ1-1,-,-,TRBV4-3,TGCGCCAGCAGCCAAGATCGGGGCGGGGCAGGCACTGAAGCCTTCTTT,CASSQDRGGAGTEAFF
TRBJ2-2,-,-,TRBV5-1,TGCGCCAGCAACTTCAGCACCGGGGAGCTGTTTTTT,CASNFSTGELFF
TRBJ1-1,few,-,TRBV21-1,TGTGCCAGCAGCAAAGGCAGGGACACTGAAGCTTTCTTT,CASSKGRDTEAFF
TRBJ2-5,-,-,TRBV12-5,TGTGCTAGTGGTTTAACCTCCCCCCAGGGGCAAGAGACCCAGTACTTC,CASGLTSPQGQETQYF
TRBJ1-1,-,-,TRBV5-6,TGTGCCAGCAGCTTCGACACGAACACTGAAGCTTTCTTT,CASSFDTNTEAFF
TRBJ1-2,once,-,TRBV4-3,TGCGCCAGCAGCCAAGAGAGCGGGCTCTATGGCTACACCTTC,CASSQESGLYGYTF
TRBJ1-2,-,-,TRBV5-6,TGTGCCAGCAGCTTTGGCGGGACTAACTATGGCTACACCTTC,CASSFGGTNYGYTF
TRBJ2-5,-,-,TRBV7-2,TGTGCCAGCAGCTCACGGGACTTCGCAGAGACCCAGTACTTC,CASSSRDFAETQYF
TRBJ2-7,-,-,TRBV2,TGTGCCAGCAGTGGAGGTGGGGCGATCAACTACGAGCAGTACTTC,CASSGGGAINYEQYF
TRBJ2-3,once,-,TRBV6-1,TGTGCCAGCAGTGAAGCCCTCCGGGTGACCCTTTTTACGCAGTATTTT,CASSEALRVTLFTQYF
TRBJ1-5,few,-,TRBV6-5,TGTGCCAGCAGCACCGGGACTTTTAGCAATCAGCCCCAGCATTTT,CASSTGTFSNQPQHF
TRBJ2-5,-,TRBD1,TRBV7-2,TGTGCCAGCAGCCTGGGACAGCGATTTCAAGAGACCCAGTACTTC,CASSLGQRFQETQYF
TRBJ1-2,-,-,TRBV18,TGTGCCAGCTCACCCTCTTCCGACAGGAAGCAGGGCTACACCTTC,CASSPSSDRKQGYTF
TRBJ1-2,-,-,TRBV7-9,TGTGCCAGCAGCTTAGGACAGAACTATGGCTACACCTTC,CASSLGQNYGYTF
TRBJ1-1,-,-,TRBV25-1,TGTGCCAGCAGTTACGGGGGGAACACTGAAGCTTTCTTT,CASSYGGNTEAFF
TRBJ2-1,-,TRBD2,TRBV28,TGTGCCAGCAGTTTTCTGGGTAGCGGGGGGCTCAATGAGCAGTTCTTC,CASSFLGSGGLNEQFF
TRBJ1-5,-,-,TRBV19,TGTGCCAGTAGTATAGGAGGAGGGCTCGTTAATCAGCCCCAGCATTTT,CASSIGGGLVNQPQHF
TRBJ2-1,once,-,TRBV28,TGTGCCAGCACCCCCTTGACGGCGGGGAGGAATGAGCAGTTCTTC,CASTPLTAGRNEQFF